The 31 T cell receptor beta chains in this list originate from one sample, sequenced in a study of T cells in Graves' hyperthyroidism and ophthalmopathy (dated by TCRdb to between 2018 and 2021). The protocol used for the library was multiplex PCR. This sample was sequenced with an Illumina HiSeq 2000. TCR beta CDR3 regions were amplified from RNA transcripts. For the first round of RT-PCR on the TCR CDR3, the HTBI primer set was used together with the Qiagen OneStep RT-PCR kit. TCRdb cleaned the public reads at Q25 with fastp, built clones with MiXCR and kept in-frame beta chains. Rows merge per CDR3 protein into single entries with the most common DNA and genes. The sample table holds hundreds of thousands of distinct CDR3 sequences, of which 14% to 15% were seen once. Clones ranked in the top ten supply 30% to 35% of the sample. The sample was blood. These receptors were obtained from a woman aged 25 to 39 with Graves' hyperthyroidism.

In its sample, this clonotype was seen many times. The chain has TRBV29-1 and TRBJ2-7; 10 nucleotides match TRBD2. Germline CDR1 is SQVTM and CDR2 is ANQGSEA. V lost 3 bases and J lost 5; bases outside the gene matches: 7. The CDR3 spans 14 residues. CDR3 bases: TGCAGCGTTGACGGTAGCGGGAGGTCCCACGAGCAGTACTTC. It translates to CSVDGSGRSHEQYF.

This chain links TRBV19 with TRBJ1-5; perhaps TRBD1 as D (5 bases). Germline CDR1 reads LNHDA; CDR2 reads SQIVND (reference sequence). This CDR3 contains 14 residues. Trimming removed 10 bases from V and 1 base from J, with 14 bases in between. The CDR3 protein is CATQGSQSNQPQHF. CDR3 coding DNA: TGTGCCACTCAGGGATCCCAAAGCAATCAGCCCCAGCATTTT.

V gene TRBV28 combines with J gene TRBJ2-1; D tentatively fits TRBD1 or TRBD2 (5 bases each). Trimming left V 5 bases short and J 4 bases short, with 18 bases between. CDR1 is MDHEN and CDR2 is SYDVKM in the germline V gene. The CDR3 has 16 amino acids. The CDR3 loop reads CASSPNKTGRYNEQFF. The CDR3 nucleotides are TGTGCCAGCAGTCCCAATAAAACGGGACGTTACAATGAGCAGTTCTTC.

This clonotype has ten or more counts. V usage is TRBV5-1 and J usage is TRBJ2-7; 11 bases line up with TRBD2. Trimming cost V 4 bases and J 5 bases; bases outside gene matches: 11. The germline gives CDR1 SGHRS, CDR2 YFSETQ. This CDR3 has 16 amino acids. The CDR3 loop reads CASSAVTSGRFNEQYF. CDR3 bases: TGCGCCAGCAGCGCCGTCACTAGCGGGAGATTCAACGAGCAGTACTTC.

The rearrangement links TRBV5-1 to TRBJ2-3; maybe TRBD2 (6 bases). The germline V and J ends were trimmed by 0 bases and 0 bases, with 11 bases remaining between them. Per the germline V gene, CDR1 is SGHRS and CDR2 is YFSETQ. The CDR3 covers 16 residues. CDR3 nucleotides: TGCGCCAGCAGCTTGGTGCTAGCGTCTAGCACAGATACGCAGTATTTT. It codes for CASSLVLASSTDTQYF.

CDR3 protein: CSARKLKLGQGETQYF. The CDR3, as DNA: TGCAGTGCTAGAAAACTTAAGTTGGGACAGGGGGAGACCCAGTACTTC. This chain links TRBV20-1 with TRBJ2-5, with 10 bases fitting TRBD1. CDR1 and CDR2 from the germline V gene are DFQATT and SNEGSKA (reference sequence). V was clipped by 2 bases and J by 5 bases; unmatched bases: 11. The CDR3 is made up of 16 amino acids.

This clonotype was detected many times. The chain's CDR3 is CASSQDKQSMNTEAFF. CDR3 bases: TGTGCCAGCAGCCAAGACAAACAGTCAATGAACACTGAAGCTTTCTTT. V is TRBV3-1 and J is TRBJ1-1; D not certain. The germline V gene encodes CDR1 LGHDT and CDR2 YNNKEL (reference sequence). Trimming left V 0 bases short and J 0 bases short, with 11 bases between. The CDR3 has 16 residues. The full variable domain, completed using reference TRBV3-1 and TRBJ1-1, is DTAVSQTPKYLVTQMGNDKSIKCEQNLGHDTMYWYKQDSKKFLKIMFSYNNKELIINETVPNRFSPKSPDKAHLNLHINSLELGDSAVYFCASSQDKQSMNTEAFFGQGTRLTVV.

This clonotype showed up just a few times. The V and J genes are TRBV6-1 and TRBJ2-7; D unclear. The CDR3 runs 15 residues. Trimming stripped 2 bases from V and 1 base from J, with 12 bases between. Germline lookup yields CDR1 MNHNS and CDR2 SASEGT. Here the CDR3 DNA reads TGTGCCAGCAGTGAAAATGCCTTATTTTCCTACGAGCAGTACTTC. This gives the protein CASSENALFSYEQYF.

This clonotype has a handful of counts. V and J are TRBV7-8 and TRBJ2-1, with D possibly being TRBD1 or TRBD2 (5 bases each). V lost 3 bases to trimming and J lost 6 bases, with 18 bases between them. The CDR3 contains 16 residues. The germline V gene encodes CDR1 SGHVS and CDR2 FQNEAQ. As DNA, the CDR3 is TGTGCCAGCAGCTTCGCCTCTCTCCGAGGGGTCAATGAGCAGTTCTTC. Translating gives CASSFASLRGVNEQFF.

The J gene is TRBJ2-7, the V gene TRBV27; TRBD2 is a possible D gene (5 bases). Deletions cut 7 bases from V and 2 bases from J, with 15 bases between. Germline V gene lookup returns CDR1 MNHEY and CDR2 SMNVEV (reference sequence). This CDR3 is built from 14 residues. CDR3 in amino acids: CASTPGGLPYEQYF. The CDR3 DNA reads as TGTGCCAGCACCCCCGGAGGACTTCCCTACGAGCAGTACTTC.

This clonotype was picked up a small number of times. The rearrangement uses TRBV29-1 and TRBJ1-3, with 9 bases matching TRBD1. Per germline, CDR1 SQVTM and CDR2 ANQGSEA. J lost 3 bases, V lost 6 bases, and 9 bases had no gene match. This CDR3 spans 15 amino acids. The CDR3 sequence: CSVGPGQGIGNTIYF. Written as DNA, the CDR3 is TGCAGCGTCGGACCGGGACAGGGAATTGGAAACACCATATATTTT.

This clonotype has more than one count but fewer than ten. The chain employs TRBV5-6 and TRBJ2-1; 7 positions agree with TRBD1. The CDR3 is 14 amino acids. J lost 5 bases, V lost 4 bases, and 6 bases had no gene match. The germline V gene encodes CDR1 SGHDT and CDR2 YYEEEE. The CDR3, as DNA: TGTGCCAGCAGCACGGGACAGACAAACAATGAGCAGTTCTTC. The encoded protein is CASSTGQTNNEQFF.

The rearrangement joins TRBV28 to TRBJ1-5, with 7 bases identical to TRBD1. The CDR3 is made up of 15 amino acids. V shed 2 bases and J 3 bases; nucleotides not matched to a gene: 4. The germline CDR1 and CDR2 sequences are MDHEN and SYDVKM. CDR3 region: CASSLPRGTNQPQHF. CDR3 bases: TGTGCCAGCAGTTTACCCAGGGGGACCAATCAGCCCCAGCATTTT.

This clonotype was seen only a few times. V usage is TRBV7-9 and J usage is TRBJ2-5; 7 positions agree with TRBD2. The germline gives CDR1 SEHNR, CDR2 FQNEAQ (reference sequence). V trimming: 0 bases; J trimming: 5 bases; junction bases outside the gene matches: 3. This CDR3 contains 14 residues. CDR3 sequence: CASSLAGLVETQYF. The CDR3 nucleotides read TGTGCCAGCAGCTTAGCTGGACTAGTGGAGACCCAGTACTTC.

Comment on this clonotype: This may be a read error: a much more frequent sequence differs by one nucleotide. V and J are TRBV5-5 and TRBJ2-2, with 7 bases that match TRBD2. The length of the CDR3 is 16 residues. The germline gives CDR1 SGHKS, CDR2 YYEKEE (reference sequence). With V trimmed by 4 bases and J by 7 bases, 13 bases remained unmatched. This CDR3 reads CASSPGEGGPNGELFF. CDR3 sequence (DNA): TGTGCCAGCAGCCCCGGGGAGGGAGGGCCGAACGGGGAGCTGTTTTTT.

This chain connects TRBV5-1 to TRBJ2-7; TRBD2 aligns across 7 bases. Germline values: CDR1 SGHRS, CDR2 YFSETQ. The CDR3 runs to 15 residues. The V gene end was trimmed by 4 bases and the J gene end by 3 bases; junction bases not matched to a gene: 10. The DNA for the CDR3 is TGCGCCAGCAGCAGGGGACTAACCAAAAACTACGAGCAGTACTTC. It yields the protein CASSRGLTKNYEQYF.

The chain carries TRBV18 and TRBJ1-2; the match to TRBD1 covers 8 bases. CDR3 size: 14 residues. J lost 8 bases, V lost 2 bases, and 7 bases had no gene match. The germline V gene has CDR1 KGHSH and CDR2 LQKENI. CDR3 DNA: TGTGCCAGCTCACCAAAAATGACAGGGGAAGGCTACACCTTC. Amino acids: CASSPKMTGEGYTF.

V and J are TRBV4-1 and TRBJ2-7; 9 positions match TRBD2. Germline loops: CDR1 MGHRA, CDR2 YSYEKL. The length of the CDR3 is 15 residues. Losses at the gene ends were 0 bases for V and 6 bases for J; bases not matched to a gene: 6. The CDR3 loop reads CASSQDRIAGAEQYF. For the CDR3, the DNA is TGCGCCAGCAGCCAAGATAGGATAGCGGGAGCCGAGCAGTACTTC.

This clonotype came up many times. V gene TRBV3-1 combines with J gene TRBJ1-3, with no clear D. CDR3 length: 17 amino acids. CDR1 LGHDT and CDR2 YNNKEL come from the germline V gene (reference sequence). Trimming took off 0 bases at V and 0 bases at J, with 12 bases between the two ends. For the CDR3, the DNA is TGTGCCAGCAGCCAAGATTTTCGCGTTGCCTCTGGAAACACCATATATTTT. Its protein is CASSQDFRVASGNTIYF.

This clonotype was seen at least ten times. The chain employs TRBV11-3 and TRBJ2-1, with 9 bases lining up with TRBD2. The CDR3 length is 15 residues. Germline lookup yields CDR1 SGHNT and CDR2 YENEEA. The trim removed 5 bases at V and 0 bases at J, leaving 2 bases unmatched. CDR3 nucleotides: TGTGCCAGCAGCGTTAGCGGGGGCTCCTACAATGAGCAGTTCTTC. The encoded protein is CASSVSGGSYNEQFF.

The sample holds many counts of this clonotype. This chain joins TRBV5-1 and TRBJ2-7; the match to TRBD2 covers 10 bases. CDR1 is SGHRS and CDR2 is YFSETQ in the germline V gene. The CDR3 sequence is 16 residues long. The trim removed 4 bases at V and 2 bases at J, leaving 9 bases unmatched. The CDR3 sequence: CASSPVAGGGAYEQYF. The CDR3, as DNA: TGCGCCAGCAGCCCCGTAGCGGGAGGAGGCGCCTACGAGCAGTACTTC.

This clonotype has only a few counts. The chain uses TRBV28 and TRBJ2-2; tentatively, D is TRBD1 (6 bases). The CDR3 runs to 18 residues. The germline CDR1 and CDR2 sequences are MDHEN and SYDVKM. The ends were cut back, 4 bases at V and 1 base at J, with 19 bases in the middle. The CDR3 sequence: CASSYWRMLQGNTGELFF. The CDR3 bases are TGTGCCAGCAGTTATTGGCGAATGCTACAGGGGAACACCGGGGAGCTGTTTTTT.

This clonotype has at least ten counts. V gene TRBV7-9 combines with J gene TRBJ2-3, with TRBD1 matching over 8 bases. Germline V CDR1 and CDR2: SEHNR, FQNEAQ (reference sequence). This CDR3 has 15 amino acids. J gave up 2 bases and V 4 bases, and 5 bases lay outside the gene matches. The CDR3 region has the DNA TGTGCCAGCAGCTCTGACAGGGGCTCCACAGATACGCAGTATTTT. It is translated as CASSSDRGSTDTQYF.

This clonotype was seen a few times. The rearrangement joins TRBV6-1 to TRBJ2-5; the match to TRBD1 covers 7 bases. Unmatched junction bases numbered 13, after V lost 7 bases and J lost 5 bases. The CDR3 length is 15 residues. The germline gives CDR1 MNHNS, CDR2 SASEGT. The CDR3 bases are TGTGCCAGCACTCGGACAGGCTCAGCCTGGGAGACCCAGTACTTC. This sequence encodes CASTRTGSAWETQYF.

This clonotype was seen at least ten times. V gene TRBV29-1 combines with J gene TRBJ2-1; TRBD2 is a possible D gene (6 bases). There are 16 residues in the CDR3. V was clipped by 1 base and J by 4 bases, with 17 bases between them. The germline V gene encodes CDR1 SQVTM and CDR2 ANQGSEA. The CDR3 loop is CSVEGLGERAYNEQFF. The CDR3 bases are TGCAGCGTTGAAGGGCTAGGGGAGCGGGCGTACAATGAGCAGTTCTTC.

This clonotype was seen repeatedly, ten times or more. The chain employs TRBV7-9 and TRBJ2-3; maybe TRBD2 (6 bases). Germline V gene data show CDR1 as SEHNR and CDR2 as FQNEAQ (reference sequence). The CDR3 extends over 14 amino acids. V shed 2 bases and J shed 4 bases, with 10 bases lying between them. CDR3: CASSLIGGADTQYF. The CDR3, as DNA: TGTGCCAGCAGCTTAATAGGCGGGGCAGATACGCAGTATTTT. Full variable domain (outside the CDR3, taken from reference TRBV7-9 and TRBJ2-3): DTGVSQNPRHKITKRGQNVTFRCDPISEHNRLYWYRQTLGQGPEFLTYFQNEAQLEKSRLLSDRFSAERPKGSFSTLEIQRTEQGDSAMYLCASSLIGGADTQYFGPGTRLTVL.

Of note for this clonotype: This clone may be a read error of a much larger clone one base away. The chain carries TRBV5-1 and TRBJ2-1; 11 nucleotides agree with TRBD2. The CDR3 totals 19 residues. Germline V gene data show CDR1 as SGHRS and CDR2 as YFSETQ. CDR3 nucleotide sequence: TGTGCCAGCAGCTTAGAGTTAGCGGGAGGGATAACCTCCTACAATGAGCAGTTCTTC. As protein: CASSLELAGGITSYNEQFF.

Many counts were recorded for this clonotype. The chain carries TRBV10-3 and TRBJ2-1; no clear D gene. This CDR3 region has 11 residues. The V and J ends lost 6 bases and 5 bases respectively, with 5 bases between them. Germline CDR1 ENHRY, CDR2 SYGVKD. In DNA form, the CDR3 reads TGTGCCATCAGGACCAACAATGAGCAGTTCTTC. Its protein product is CAIRTNNEQFF.

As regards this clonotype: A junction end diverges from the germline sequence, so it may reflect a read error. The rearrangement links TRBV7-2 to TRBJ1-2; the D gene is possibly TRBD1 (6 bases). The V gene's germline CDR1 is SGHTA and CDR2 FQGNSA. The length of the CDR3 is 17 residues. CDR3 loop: CASSLELLQGLNYGYTF. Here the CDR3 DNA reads TGTGCCAGCAGCTTAGAGCTTCTACAGGGCCTTAACTATGGCTACACTTTC.

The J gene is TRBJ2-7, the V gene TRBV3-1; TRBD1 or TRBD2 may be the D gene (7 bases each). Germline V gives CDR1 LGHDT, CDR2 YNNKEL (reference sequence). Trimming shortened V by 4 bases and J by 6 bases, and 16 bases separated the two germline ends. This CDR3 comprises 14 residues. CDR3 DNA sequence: TGTGCCAGCAGCCCAGGGGGAGGGCCGGTCGAGCAGTACTTC. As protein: CASSPGGGPVEQYF.

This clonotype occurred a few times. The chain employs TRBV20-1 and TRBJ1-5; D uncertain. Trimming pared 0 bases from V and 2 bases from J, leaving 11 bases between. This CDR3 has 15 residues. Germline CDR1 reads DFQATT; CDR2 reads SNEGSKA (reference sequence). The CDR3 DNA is TGCAGTGCTAGAGATCGAAGGGTTGGCAATCAGCCCCAGCATTTT. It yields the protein CSARDRRVGNQPQHF.